What follows are 24 T cell receptor beta chains derived from one specimen sequenced in a study of T cell responses to AZD1222 COVID-19 vaccine. TCRdb keeps only in-frame clones here, not all; method: immunoSEQ multiplex PCR. The data hold more than 150,000 clones, with about 90% observed a single time. Sequenced here: peripheral blood, sampled on day 0 of AZD1222 vaccination. These receptors were obtained from an adult in good health.

V usage is TRBV28 and J usage is TRBJ2-7; 9 positions match TRBD1. CDR1 and CDR2 from the germline V gene are MDHEN and SYDVKM. J lost 8 bases, V lost 3 bases, and 14 bases had no gene match. The CDR3 has 16 amino acids. The CDR3 is CASSFSPTGGGVQQYF. The CDR3 bases are TGTGCCAGCAGTTTTAGCCCGACAGGGGGTGGCGTACAGCAGTACTTC.

This sequence joins TRBV6-5 and TRBJ1-2; D might be TRBD1 (6 bases). Per the germline V gene, CDR1 is MNHEY and CDR2 is SVGAGI. Trimming took 6 bases from V and 5 from J, leaving 16 bases between them. CDR3 length equals 14 residues. Here the CDR3 reads CASRRTGFGYGYTF. The CDR3 coding sequence is TGTGCCAGCAGACGAACAGGGTTTGGGTATGGCTACACCTTC.

The CDR3 DNA follows: TGCGCCAGCAAATCAGGGGGCTCTGGAAACACCATATATTTT. Translation: CASKSGGSGNTIYF. This chain connects TRBV10-2 to TRBJ1-3; 7 nucleotides match TRBD1. Germline V gives CDR1 WSHSY, CDR2 SAAADI. J lost 0 bases, V lost 7 bases, and 3 bases had no gene match. The CDR3 consists of 14 residues.

V usage is TRBV20-1 and J usage is TRBJ1-2; TRBD1 agrees at 9 bases. CDR1 is DFQATT and CDR2 is SNEGSKA in the germline V gene (reference sequence). There are 15 residues in the CDR3. The junction had 7 bases not matched to a gene; V was cut back by 3 bases and J by 2 bases. CDR3 in amino acids: CSASLTGQGNYGYTF. CDR3 DNA: TGCAGTGCTAGTCTAACCGGACAGGGGAACTATGGCTACACCTTC.

The gene calls are TRBV7-2 and TRBJ2-7; D not certain. The CDR3 covers 13 residues. The V gene lost 7 bases and the J gene lost 3 bases, with 13 bases spanning the gap. Per germline, CDR1 SGHTA and CDR2 FQGNSA. CDR3 in DNA: TGTGCCAGCATGATCCAGAAGAACTACGAGCAGTACTTC. Amino acids: CASMIQKNYEQYF.

This clone was seen a single time. The rearrangement uses TRBV5-4 and TRBJ1-1, with a weak D call TRBD1 (5 bases). This CDR3 is built from 15 residues. V was clipped by 4 bases and J by 8 bases, with 21 bases between them. Germline values: CDR1 SGHNT, CDR2 YYREEE (reference sequence). CDR3 nucleotide sequence: TGTGCCAGCAGCATTCAGGGAAGGGTAGGCCCCGAAGCTTTCTTT. It codes for CASSIQGRVGPEAFF.

The chain is built from TRBV21-1 and TRBJ2-2; the DNA was not compared with TRBD1, the D call given in the table. TRBV21-1 is noted as a pseudogene. The CDR3 totals 18 residues. DNA for the CDR3: TGTGCCAGCAAACCCGGGACAGGGGGCTTTCTGAGGGCCGGGGAGCTGTTTTTT. Encoded protein: CASKPGTGGFLRAGELFF.

This clone has a single count. V usage is TRBV21-1 and J usage is TRBJ1-6. TRBV21-1 is annotated as a pseudogene. The CDR3 is 14 amino acids. In nucleotides, the CDR3 is TGTGCCAGCAGCAAATGGCGGGGTAATTCACCCCTCCACTTT. Translation: CASSKWRGNSPLHF.

The table lists this clone with a count of one. The chain has TRBV6-4 and TRBJ2-1, with 11 bases that match TRBD2. The CDR3 sequence is 19 residues long. V was clipped by 1 base and J by 9 bases; unmatched bases: 17. Per germline, CDR1 MRHNA and CDR2 SNTAGT. The CDR3 protein is CASSDLHYEGSGRAVEQFF. DNA of the CDR3: TGTGCCAGCAGTGACTTACACTACGAGGGTAGCGGGAGGGCGGTTGAGCAGTTCTTC.

The chain carries TRBV11-2 and TRBJ2-7; D unresolved. The V end was cut by 0 bases, the J end by 3 bases, with 18 bases between. The CDR3 spans 17 residues. CDR1 and CDR2 (germline): SGHAT, FQNNGV. The CDR3: CASSLDDLGSENYEQYF. The CDR3 region has the DNA TGTGCCAGCAGCTTAGATGACTTGGGCAGCGAAAACTACGAGCAGTACTTC.

The chain uses TRBV9 and TRBJ2-7, with D perhaps TRBD1 (5 bases). Trimming stripped 3 bases from V and 3 bases from J, with 7 bases between. CDR3 length: 12 residues. Germline assignment: CDR1 SGDLS and CDR2 YYNGEE. The DNA of the CDR3 is TGTGCCAGCAGCGCCACAGGCTACGAGCAGTACTTC. This encodes CASSATGYEQYF. The whole variable domain, remainder taken from reference TRBV9 and TRBJ2-7, is DSGVTQTPKHLITATGQRVTLRCSPRSGDLSVYWYQQSLDQGLQFLIQYYNGEERAKGNILERFSAQQFPDLHSELNLSSLELGDSALYFCASSATGYEQYFGPGTRLTVT.

The chain employs TRBV6-6 and TRBJ1-5, with 7 bases identical to TRBD1. The J segment lost 4 bases and the V segment lost 0 bases, leaving 3 bases of the junction unmatched. CDR3 length equals 15 residues. Germline V lookup: CDR1 MNHNY, CDR2 SVGAGI (reference sequence). The CDR3 DNA reads as TGTGCCAGCAGTTACTCGCGACAGGGAAATCAGCCCCAGCATTTT. This sequence encodes CASSYSRQGNQPQHF.

The chain combines TRBV10-2 with TRBJ2-1; D gene uncertain. Trimming removed 5 bases from V and 6 bases from J, with 5 bases in between. CDR1 is WSHSY, CDR2 SAAADI, per germline. The CDR3 is made up of 11 amino acids. Here the CDR3 DNA reads TGCGCCAGCAGTATAATCAATGAGCAGTTCTTC. This translates into CASSIINEQFF.

The chain carries TRBV6-2 or TRBV6-3 and TRBJ2-4; D is possibly TRBD1 or TRBD2 (5 bases each). This CDR3 comprises 15 residues. Germline CDR1 MNHEY, CDR2 SVGEGT. V gave up 4 bases and J gave up 4 bases, with 14 bases separating them. The CDR3 DNA reads as TGTGCCAGCAGTTCCGTCGGGACGGGAAAAAACATTCAGTACTTC. This codes for CASSSVGTGKNIQYF.

The CDR3 spells CASSHPGTVNYGYTF. Written as DNA, the CDR3 is TGCGCCAGCAGCCACCCCGGGACGGTGAACTATGGCTACACCTTC. This chain uses TRBV4-3 with TRBJ1-2; possible D gene TRBD1, 5 bases. Germline V CDR1 and CDR2: LGHNA, YSLEER. With 3 bases removed from V and 2 bases from J, the gap between germline ends came to 13 bases. The CDR3 runs 15 residues.

The chain uses TRBV6-2 or TRBV6-3 and TRBJ2-2; 7 nucleotides align to TRBD1. V lost 0 bases and J lost 0; bases outside the gene matches: 7. CDR1 and CDR2 (germline): MNHEY, SVGEGT. CDR3 length equals 18 residues. The CDR3 DNA sequence: TGTGCCAGCAGTTACTCGGGACAGCAGCCAGCGAACACCGGGGAGCTGTTTTTT. Encoded protein: CASSYSGQQPANTGELFF.

The chain employs TRBV19 and TRBJ2-5, with 12 bases identical to TRBD2. From germline, CDR1 is LNHDA and CDR2 SQIVND (reference sequence). The trim removed 4 bases at V and 2 bases at J, leaving 2 bases unmatched. This CDR3 contains 15 residues. CDR3 sequence: CASSTTSGGQETQYF. The CDR3 DNA is TGTGCCAGTAGTACGACTAGCGGGGGTCAAGAGACCCAGTACTTC.

The chain has TRBV12-3 or TRBV12-4 and TRBJ2-2; D gene uncertain. The CDR3 loop spans 13 amino acids. Trimming cost V 7 bases and J 7 bases, with 13 bases left between them. Here the CDR3 DNA reads TGTGCCAGCAAGGATGGGTTCTACGGGGAGCTGTTTTTT. Amino acid sequence: CASKDGFYGELFF.

The V gene is TRBV28, the J gene TRBJ1-2, with TRBD1 identical over 10 bases. The CDR3 is 15 amino acids. Trimming removed 4 bases from V and 8 bases from J; junction bases left unmatched: 10. The germline V gene encodes CDR1 MDHEN and CDR2 SYDVKM. This CDR3 is CASSSGDRGKGGYTF. The CDR3 DNA reads TGTGCCAGCAGTTCGGGGGACAGGGGAAAAGGGGGCTACACCTTC.

This chain joins TRBV30 and TRBJ1-5; D unresolved. The germline CDR1 and CDR2 sequences are GTSNPN and SVGIG (reference sequence). This CDR3 region has 12 residues. V was pared by 2 bases and J by 5 bases, with 7 bases between. The CDR3 sequence: CAWSLPDQPQHF. CDR3 nucleotide sequence: TGTGCCTGGAGTCTACCCGATCAGCCCCAGCATTTT.

The chain couples TRBV6-2 or TRBV6-3 to TRBJ2-1; 7 bases are shared with TRBD2. The V gene's germline CDR1 is MNHEY and CDR2 SVGEGT. V lost 6 bases, J lost 7 bases, and 6 bases stayed unmatched. The length of the CDR3 is 13 residues. DNA of the CDR3: TGTGCCAGCAGCCCGGGACTACCGAATGAGCAGTTCTTC. It encodes CASSPGLPNEQFF.

The J gene is TRBJ1-4, the V gene TRBV27; 8 bases are shared with TRBD1. The J segment lost 14 bases and the V segment lost 6 bases, leaving 14 bases of the junction unmatched. Germline-derived CDR1 and CDR2 are MNHEY and SMNVEV (reference sequence). The CDR3 consists of 14 residues. In nucleotides, the CDR3 is TGTGCCAGCAGCGACCGGGACAGGTTTAGGCCCCTGTTTTTT. Translation gives CASSDRDRFRPLFF.

This chain joins TRBV7-3 and TRBJ2-3, with 9 bases lining up with TRBD2. The CDR3 totals 16 residues. V was clipped by 9 bases and J by 0 bases; unmatched bases: 10. Germline V gene lookup returns CDR1 SGHTA and CDR2 FQGTGA. Here the CDR3 reads CASLAGGASSTDTQYF. DNA of the CDR3: TGTGCCAGTTTGGCGGGAGGGGCCTCTAGCACAGATACGCAGTATTTT.

V usage is TRBV6-5 and J usage is TRBJ1-5, with D possibly being TRBD1 (6 bases). Trimming removed 5 bases from V and 0 bases from J, with 11 bases in between. The germline V gene encodes CDR1 MNHEY and CDR2 SVGAGI. CDR3 length equals 15 residues. CDR3 bases: TGTGCCAGCAGTCAGGACAGTCCTAGCAATCAGCCCCAGCATTTT. This translates into CASSQDSPSNQPQHF.